These T cell receptor beta chains were read from a single sample in a study of blood T cell repertoires in COVID-19. The assay was immunoSEQ multiplex PCR, and TCRdb's table has in-frame clones only and misses some. The data contain some 260,000 clones, around 88% of them seen just once; the ten biggest clones take up approximately 9.5%. Sequenced sample: PBMCs or T cells enriched from blood (not recorded which). Receptors originate from a middle-aged man who had recovered from COVID-19. CDR3s include the opening cysteine and the closing phenylalanine or tryptophan. Fields, in order: CDR3 DNA, CDR3 protein, D gene, J gene, clone size, V gene. A D gene is named only where the DNA matches it firmly. Size tells how often a clone was seen (once, few, many) or the class of an expanded clone, and some rows leave it out.

DNA: TGTGCCAGCACCGGAGGAAGCGGGGATGAGCAGTTCTTC
CDR3: CASTGGSGDEQFF
D: TRBD2
J: TRBJ2-1
size: .
V: TRBV12-3/TRBV12-4

DNA: TGTGCCAGCAGCCAAGTCGTTATTGGCGGGGGACTCTACAATGAGCAGTTCTTC
CDR3: CASSQVVIGGGLYNEQFF
D: TRBD2
J: TRBJ2-1
size: .
V: TRBV3-1/TRBV3-2

DNA: TGTGCCAGCAGCTCCAGCCAGGCACACTACGAGCAGTACTTC
CDR3: CASSSSQAHYEQYF
D: .
J: TRBJ2-7
size: .
V: TRBV9

DNA: TGTGCCAGCAGCATACGCCGGCCAGGGGGCAGCAATCAGCCCCAGCATTTT
CDR3: CASSIRRPGGSNQPQHF
D: .
J: TRBJ1-5
size: .
V: TRBV21-1

DNA: TGCGCCAGCAGCGATACACCAGGGCGAAACACTGAAGCTTTCTTT
CDR3: CASSDTPGRNTEAFF
D: .
J: TRBJ1-1
size: .
V: TRBV4-1

DNA: TGTGCCAGCAGCCGGAGTTTAGCGGGAAACACTGAAGCTTTCTTT
CDR3: CASSRSLAGNTEAFF
D: .
J: TRBJ1-1
size: .
V: TRBV7-9

DNA: TGCGCCAGCAGCGAGGGGGCAAAAACCTACGAGCAGTACTTC
CDR3: CASSEGAKTYEQYF
D: TRBD1
J: TRBJ2-7
size: .
V: TRBV4-1

DNA: TGTGCCAGCAGCGGGGACTCTAACTATGGCTACACCTTC
CDR3: CASSGDSNYGYTF
D: .
J: TRBJ1-2
size: .
V: TRBV11-2

DNA: TGCGCCAGCAGCTTGGCCGGGACAGGGGCCCTCTTTTACGAGCAGTACTTC
CDR3: CASSLAGTGALFYEQYF
D: TRBD1
J: TRBJ2-7
size: once
V: TRBV5-1

DNA: TGTGCCACCAGTCAAGACAGACAAGAGACCCAGTACTTC
CDR3: CATSQDRQETQYF
D: .
J: TRBJ2-5
size: .
V: TRBV15

DNA: TGTGCCAGCAGCTTAAAGGGACAGCCTTGGGGTGAGCAGTTCTTC
CDR3: CASSLKGQPWGEQFF
D: TRBD1
J: TRBJ2-1
size: .
V: TRBV7-3

DNA: TGTGCCAGCAGCCCCCGGAGCGTAGCGGCCGCGGTCGAGCAGTACTTC
CDR3: CASSPRSVAAAVEQYF
D: .
J: TRBJ2-7
size: .
V: TRBV7-2

DNA: TGTGCCAGCAGTTTACCCGCGGGTGAATACACCTTC
CDR3: CASSLPAGEYTF
D: .
J: TRBJ1-2
size: .
V: TRBV28

DNA: TGTGCCAGCAGTGGATCTCCAGGGGTATGGTCCTATAATGAAAAACTGTTTTTT
CDR3: CASSGSPGVWSYNEKLFF
D: .
J: TRBJ1-4
size: .
V: TRBV25-1

DNA: TGTGCCTGGAGTGAACAGGGGTATGGCTACACCTTC
CDR3: CAWSEQGYGYTF
D: TRBD1
J: TRBJ1-2
size: .
V: TRBV30

DNA: TGTGCCAGCAGTTCGTCGCTATCTGGAAACACCATATATTTT
CDR3: CASSSSLSGNTIYF
D: .
J: TRBJ1-3
size: .
V: TRBV6-6

DNA: TGTGCCAGCAGCTTAATGGTACGGACAGGACTGGGGTACGAGCAGTACTTC
CDR3: CASSLMVRTGLGYEQYF
D: TRBD1
J: TRBJ2-7
size: .
V: TRBV7-8

DNA: TGTGCCACCAGTGATTTGCTAAACACCGGGGAGCTGTTTTTT
CDR3: CATSDLLNTGELFF
D: .
J: TRBJ2-2
size: .
V: TRBV24-1

DNA: TGTGCCAGCAGTTTATGGTATAGCACTGAAGCTTTCTTT
CDR3: CASSLWYSTEAFF
D: .
J: TRBJ1-1
size: .
V: TRBV28

DNA: TGTGCCAGCTCACCAAGTCTTCCGAGACTAGCGGGCCTAACCTACAATGAGCAGTTCTTC
CDR3: CASSPSLPRLAGLTYNEQFF
D: TRBD2
J: TRBJ2-1
size: .
V: TRBV18

DNA: TGTGCCAGCAGTGAATACGGTTGGGAGAATGAAAAACTGTTTTTT
CDR3: CASSEYGWENEKLFF
D: .
J: TRBJ1-4
size: .
V: TRBV25-1

DNA: TGCGCCAGCAACAAACAGGGGTCCCATACCTACAATGAGCAGTTCTTC
CDR3: CASNKQGSHTYNEQFF
D: TRBD1
J: TRBJ2-1
size: .
V: TRBV5-1

DNA: TGCGCCAGCAGCCCCTACCGGACAGGGGACACTAGCACAGATACGCAGTATTTT
CDR3: CASSPYRTGDTSTDTQYF
D: TRBD1
J: TRBJ2-3
size: once
V: TRBV4-1

DNA: TGTGCCAGCCCCGCCTATAGGGGAGCTTTCTTT
CDR3: CASPAYRGAFF
D: .
J: TRBJ1-1
size: .
V: TRBV6-5

DNA: TGTGCCAGCTCACCAATCGGAGCGGGGCTGAACACCGGGGAGCTGTTTTTT
CDR3: CASSPIGAGLNTGELFF
D: TRBD2
J: TRBJ2-2
size: .
V: TRBV18

DNA: TGTGCCAGCAGCCAAGATCAAGGGACAGGGGAAGCTTTCTTT
CDR3: CASSQDQGTGEAFF
D: TRBD1
J: TRBJ1-1
size: .
V: TRBV3-1/TRBV3-2

DNA: TGTGCCAGTAAGGACAGATCTAATGAAAAACTGTTTTTT
CDR3: CASKDRSNEKLFF
D: .
J: TRBJ1-4
size: .
V: TRBV19

DNA: TGTGCCAGCAGAGCTAACCGGGACTATTTTCTCACAGATACGCAGTATTTT
CDR3: CASRANRDYFLTDTQYF
D: TRBD2
J: TRBJ2-3
size: .
V: TRBV27

DNA: TGTGCCAGCAGCGTAGACACAGGGAACAGGGTCCGGGAGCTGTTTTTT
CDR3: CASSVDTGNRVRELFF
D: .
J: TRBJ2-2
size: few
V: TRBV9

DNA: TGCGCCAGCAGCCAAGTCGGACTAGCGGGGGGTCTCGAGACCCAGTACTTC
CDR3: CASSQVGLAGGLETQYF
D: TRBD2
J: TRBJ2-5
size: .
V: TRBV4-1